Listed below are T cell receptor beta chains from one sample, sequenced in a study of cytomegalovirus exposure and HLA in healthy donors. Sequencing used immunoSEQ multiplex PCR; TCRdb keeps in-frame clones, though not all of them. The sample lists about 140,000 clones; 60% to 85% were seen once. The sequencing sample was made of PBMCs. The receptor set was obtained from a young man in good health and CMV-seronegative. Both conserved end residues are part of each CDR3. The D gene is left open where the match is weak. Size values are once, few and many counts, or a class for expanded clones, and some rows have none.

TRBV7-9,TRBJ1-3,few,TRBD1,TGTGCCAGCAGCCTGACAGGGGATGGAAACACCATATATTTT,CASSLTGDGNTIYF
TRBV7-3,TRBJ2-1,.,TRBD1,TGTGCCAGCAGCTTAGACGGGACAGGGGGCGGTGAGCAGTTCTTC,CASSLDGTGGGEQFF
TRBV9,TRBJ2-7,.,.,TGTGCCAGCAGCGTAGGCGGGTCAGGAGGCTACGAGCAGTACTTC,CASSVGGSGGYEQYF
TRBV7-6,TRBJ2-7,.,TRBD1,TGTGCCAGCAGCGTGGACAGGGGCAGTAACGAGCAGTACTTC,CASSVDRGSNEQYF
TRBV21-1,TRBJ2-1,.,.,TGTGCCAGCAGCTGGACGGCGAGACAGGGTGCAGAAAATGAGCAGTTCTTC,CASSWTARQGAENEQFF
TRBV18,TRBJ1-4,.,.,TGTGCCAGCTCACCTTTATCAGGATCAACTAATGAAAAACTGTTTTTT,CASSPLSGSTNEKLFF
TRBV4-1,TRBJ2-3,.,.,TGCGCCAGCAGGCAGATAGTCCAGGGAAGGCGCACAGATACGCAGTATTTT,CASRQIVQGRRTDTQYF
TRBV7-3,TRBJ1-1,few,TRBD1,TGTGCCAGCAGCAGAGGGACAGGGAGTGGTGAAGCTTTCTTT,CASSRGTGSGEAFF
TRBV7-9,TRBJ2-7,.,TRBD2,TGTGCCAGCAGCTTAGTAGGCGCTAGCGGGAGAAGCGAGCAGTACTTC,CASSLVGASGRSEQYF
TRBV2,TRBJ2-7,.,.,TGTGCCAGCAGTTACACCGAGCAGTACTTC,CASSYTEQYF
TRBV10-1,TRBJ2-7,.,.,TGCGCCAGCAGTGATCACAGGGTAGGCGAGCAGTACTTC,CASSDHRVGEQYF
TRBV11-3,TRBJ2-7,.,.,TGTGCCAGCAGCCTCCCGGGGGAATTTATCTACGAGCAGTACTTC,CASSLPGEFIYEQYF
TRBV9,TRBJ2-5,.,.,TGTGCCAGCAGCGTAGGGCAGGGCCTCGGGGAGACCCAGTACTTC,CASSVGQGLGETQYF
TRBV9,TRBJ2-5,.,.,TGTGCCAGCAGCGTAGGGATGGGGGGGCCCCAAGAGACCCAGTACTTC,CASSVGMGGPQETQYF
TRBV11-2,TRBJ1-6,.,TRBD1,TGTGCCAGCAGCTTAGACGGACAGGCGGGTTCACCCCTCCACTTT,CASSLDGQAGSPLHF
TRBV7-9,TRBJ2-3,.,.,TGTGCCAGCAGCTTCTATAGGGGGAGTGCAGATACGCAGTATTTT,CASSFYRGSADTQYF
TRBV19,TRBJ2-2,.,TRBD2,TGTGCCAGTAGTTGGGGCGGGAGGGGGTACACCGGGGAGCTGTTTTTT,CASSWGGRGYTGELFF
TRBV10-2,TRBJ1-1,.,TRBD1,TGCGCCAGCAGTGCGCCCGACAGGGGTACCACTGAAGCTTTCTTT,CASSAPDRGTTEAFF
TRBV6-5,TRBJ1-1,few,.,TGTGCCAGCAGTCGGGGACACCCGAACACTGAAGCTTTCTTT,CASSRGHPNTEAFF
TRBV28,TRBJ2-7,.,TRBD2,TGTGCCAGCACAGAGGTAGCTAGCGGGTATCAGTACTTC,CASTEVASGYQYF
TRBV5-1,TRBJ2-1,.,TRBD2,TGCGCCAGCAGCTTGGCCAGCGGGGGGGCTATTTACAATGAGCAGTTCTTC,CASSLASGGAIYNEQFF
TRBV6-5,TRBJ1-3,.,.,TGTGCCAGCAGTCTTTCGTCAGCTGGAAACACCATATATTTT,CASSLSSAGNTIYF
TRBV9,TRBJ1-6,.,.,TGTGCCAGCAGCGAAAGGGGGAATAATTCACCCCTCCACTTT,CASSERGNNSPLHF
TRBV7-3,TRBJ2-7,.,TRBD2,TGTGCCAGCAGCTCCGGGACTAGCGGTACCGAGCAGTACTTC,CASSSGTSGTEQYF
TRBV7-7,TRBJ1-2,.,TRBD1,TGTGCCCCCCCGTTTTTGCCCGTCCGGGACAGGGGAAGTGGCTACACCTTC,CAPPFLPVRDRGSGYTF